This T cell receptor (beta chain) was retrieved from a study of patients and donors after allogeneic stem cell transplantation. TCRdb passed the RT-PCR reads through MiXCR, listing each CDR3 protein once. The sample contains more than 850,000 distinct CDR3 sequences, more than 15% of which appear only once. This clonotype was seen a handful of times. Germline values: CDR1 SGHVS, CDR2 FNYEAQ. With 5 bases clipped from V and 0 bases from J, the junction kept 7 bases outside the gene matches. This CDR3 comprises 16 residues. The chain is built from TRBV7-6 and TRBJ2-7, with 10 bases identical to TRBD2. Sequenced sample: blood, either unsorted or a sorted T cell fraction (not recorded which). The clonotype comes from a human donor who was either an allogeneic HSCT recipient or a stem cell or donor lymphocyte infusion donor (not recorded which). It is not recorded whose cells these are; they may come from a transplant donor. The CDR3: CASSLYSGRSSYEQYF. The DNA of the CDR3 is TGTGCCAGCAGCCTATATAGCGGGAGGTCCTCCTACGAGCAGTACTTC.